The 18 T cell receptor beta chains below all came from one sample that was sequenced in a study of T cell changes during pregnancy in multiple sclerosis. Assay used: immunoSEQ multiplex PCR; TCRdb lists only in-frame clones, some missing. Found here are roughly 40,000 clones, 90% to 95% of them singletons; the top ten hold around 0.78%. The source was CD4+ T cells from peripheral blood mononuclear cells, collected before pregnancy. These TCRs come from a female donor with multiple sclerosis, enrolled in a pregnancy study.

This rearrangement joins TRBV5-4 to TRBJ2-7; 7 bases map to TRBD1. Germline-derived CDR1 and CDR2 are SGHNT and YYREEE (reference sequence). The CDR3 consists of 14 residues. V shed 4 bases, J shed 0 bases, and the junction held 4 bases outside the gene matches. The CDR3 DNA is TGTGCCAGCAGCGGGGACAGACCCTCCTACGAGCAGTACTTC. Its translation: CASSGDRPSYEQYF.

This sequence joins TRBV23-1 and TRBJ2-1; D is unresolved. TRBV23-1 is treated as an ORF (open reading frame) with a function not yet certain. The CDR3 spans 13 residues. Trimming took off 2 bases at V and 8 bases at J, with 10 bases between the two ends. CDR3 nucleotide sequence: TGCGCCAGCAGTCAACCCCCCCCATATGAGCAGTTCTTC. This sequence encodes CASSQPPPYEQFF.

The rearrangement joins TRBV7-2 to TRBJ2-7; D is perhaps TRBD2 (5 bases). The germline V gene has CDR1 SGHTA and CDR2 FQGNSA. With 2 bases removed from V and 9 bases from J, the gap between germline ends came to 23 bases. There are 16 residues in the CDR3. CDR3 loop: CASSLTRAGDLRTQYF. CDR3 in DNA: TGTGCCAGCAGCTTAACCCGCGCCGGGGATCTACGAACGCAGTACTTC. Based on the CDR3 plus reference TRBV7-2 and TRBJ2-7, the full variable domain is GAGVSQSPSNKVTEKGKDVELRCDPISGHTALYWYRQSLGQGLEFLIYFQGNSAPDKSGLPSDRFSAERTGGSVSTLTIQRTQQEDSAVYLCASSLTRAGDLRTQYFGPGTRLTVT.

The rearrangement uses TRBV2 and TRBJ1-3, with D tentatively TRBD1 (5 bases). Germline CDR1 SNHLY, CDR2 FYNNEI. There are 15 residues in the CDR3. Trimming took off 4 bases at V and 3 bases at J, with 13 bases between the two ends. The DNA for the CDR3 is TGTGCCAGCAGTGCTCAAAGGGGTTTTGGAAACACCATATATTTT. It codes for CASSAQRGFGNTIYF.

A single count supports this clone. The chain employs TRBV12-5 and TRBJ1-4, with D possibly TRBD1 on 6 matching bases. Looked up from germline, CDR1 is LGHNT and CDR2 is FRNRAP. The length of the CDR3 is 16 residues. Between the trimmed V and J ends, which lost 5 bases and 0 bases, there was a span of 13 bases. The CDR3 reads CASGIGQFATNEKLFF. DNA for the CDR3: TGTGCTAGTGGTATTGGACAGTTTGCAACTAATGAAAAACTGTTTTTT.

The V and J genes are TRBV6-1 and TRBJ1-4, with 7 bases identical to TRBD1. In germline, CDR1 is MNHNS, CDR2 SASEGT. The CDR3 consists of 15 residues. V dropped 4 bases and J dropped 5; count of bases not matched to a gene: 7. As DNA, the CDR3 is TGTGCCAGCAGTGCATGGGACAGTAAGAATGAAAAACTGTTTTTT. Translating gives CASSAWDSKNEKLFF.

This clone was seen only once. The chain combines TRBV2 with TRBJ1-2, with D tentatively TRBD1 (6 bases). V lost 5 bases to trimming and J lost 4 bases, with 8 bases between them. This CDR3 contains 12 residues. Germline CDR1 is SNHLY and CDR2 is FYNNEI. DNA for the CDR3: TGTGCCAGCAGTTCGGACAGCTATGGCTACACCTTC. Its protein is CASSSDSYGYTF.

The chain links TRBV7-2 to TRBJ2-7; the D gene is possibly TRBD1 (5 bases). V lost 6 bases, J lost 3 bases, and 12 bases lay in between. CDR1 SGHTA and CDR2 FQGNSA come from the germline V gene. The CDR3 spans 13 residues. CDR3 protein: CASSIQVHYEQYF. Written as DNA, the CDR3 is TGTGCCAGCAGTATACAGGTCCACTACGAGCAGTACTTC.

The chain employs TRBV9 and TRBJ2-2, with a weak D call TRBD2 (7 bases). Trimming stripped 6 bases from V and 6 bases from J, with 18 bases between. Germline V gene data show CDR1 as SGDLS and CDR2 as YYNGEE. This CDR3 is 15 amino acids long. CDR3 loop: CASKVGGQAAGELFF. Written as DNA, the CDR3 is TGTGCCAGCAAGGTGGGGGGGCAGGCCGCCGGGGAGCTGTTTTTT.

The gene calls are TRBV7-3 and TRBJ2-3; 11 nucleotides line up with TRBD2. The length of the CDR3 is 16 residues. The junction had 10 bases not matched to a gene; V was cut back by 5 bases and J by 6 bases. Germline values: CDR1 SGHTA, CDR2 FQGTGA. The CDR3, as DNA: TGTGCCAGCAGCCGCCGACTAGCGGGGCATGACGATACGCAGTATTTT. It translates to CASSRRLAGHDDTQYF.

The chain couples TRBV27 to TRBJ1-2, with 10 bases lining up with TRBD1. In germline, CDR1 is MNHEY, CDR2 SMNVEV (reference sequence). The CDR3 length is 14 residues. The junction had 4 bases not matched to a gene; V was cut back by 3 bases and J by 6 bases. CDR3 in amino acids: CASSFRDRGHGYTF. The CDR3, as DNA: TGTGCCAGCAGTTTTAGGGACAGGGGCCATGGCTACACCTTC.

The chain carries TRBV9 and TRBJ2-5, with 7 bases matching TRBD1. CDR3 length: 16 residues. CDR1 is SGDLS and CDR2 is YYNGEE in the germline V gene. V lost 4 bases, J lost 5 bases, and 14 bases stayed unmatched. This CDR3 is CASSSPLGTEGETQYF. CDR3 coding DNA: TGTGCCAGCAGCTCCCCTCTGGGGACAGAAGGGGAGACCCAGTACTTC.

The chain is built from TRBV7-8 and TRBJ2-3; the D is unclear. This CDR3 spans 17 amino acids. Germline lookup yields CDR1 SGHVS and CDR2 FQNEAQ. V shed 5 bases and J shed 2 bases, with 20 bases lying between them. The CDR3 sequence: CASSLATSYKNTDTQYF. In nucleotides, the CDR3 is TGTGCCAGCAGCCTTGCAACCTCGTACAAAAACACAGATACGCAGTATTTT. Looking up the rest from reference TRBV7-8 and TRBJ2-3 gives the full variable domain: GAGVSQSPRYKVAKRGQDVALRCDPISGHVSLFWYQQALGQGPEFLTYFQNEAQLDKSGLPSDRFFAERPEGSVSTLKIQRTQQEDSAVYLCASSLATSYKNTDTQYFGPGTRLTVL.

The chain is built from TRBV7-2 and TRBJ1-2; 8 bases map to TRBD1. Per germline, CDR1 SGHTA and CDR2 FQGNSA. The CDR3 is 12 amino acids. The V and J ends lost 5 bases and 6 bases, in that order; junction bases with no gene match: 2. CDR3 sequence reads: CASSPGGDGYTF. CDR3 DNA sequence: TGTGCCAGCAGCCCAGGGGGCGATGGCTACACCTTC. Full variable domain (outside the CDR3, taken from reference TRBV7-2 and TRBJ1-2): GAGVSQSPSNKVTEKGKDVELRCDPISGHTALYWYRQSLGQGLEFLIYFQGNSAPDKSGLPSDRFSAERTGGSVSTLTIQRTQQEDSAVYLCASSPGGDGYTFGSGTRLTVV.

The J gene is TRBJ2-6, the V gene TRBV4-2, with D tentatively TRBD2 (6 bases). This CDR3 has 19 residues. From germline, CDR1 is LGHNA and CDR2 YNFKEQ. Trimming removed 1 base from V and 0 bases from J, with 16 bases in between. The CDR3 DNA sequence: TGTGCCAGCAGCCAAGCCGCAGGGACTCGTATCTCTGGGGCCAACGTCCTGACTTTC. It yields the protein CASSQAAGTRISGANVLTF.

The CDR3 DNA sequence: TGTGCCAGCAGCTTAGGACAGGTCATGAACACTGAAGCTTTCTTT. It translates to CASSLGQVMNTEAFF. The chain carries TRBV7-2 and TRBJ1-1, with a possible D match to TRBD1 (6 bases). Looked up from germline, CDR1 is SGHTA and CDR2 is FQGNSA. This CDR3 is built from 15 residues. Deletions cut 1 base from V and 0 bases from J, with 9 bases between. Looking up the rest from reference TRBV7-2 and TRBJ1-1 gives the full variable domain: GAGVSQSPSNKVTEKGKDVELRCDPISGHTALYWYRQSLGQGLEFLIYFQGNSAPDKSGLPSDRFSAERTGGSVSTLTIQRTQQEDSAVYLCASSLGQVMNTEAFFGQGTRLTVV.

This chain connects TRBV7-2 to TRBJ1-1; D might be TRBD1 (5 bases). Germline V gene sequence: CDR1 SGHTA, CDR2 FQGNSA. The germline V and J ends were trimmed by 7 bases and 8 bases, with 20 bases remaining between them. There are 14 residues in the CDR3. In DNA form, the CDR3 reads TGTGCCAGCACCCAGAGACGGGACTCGGGGGAAGCTTTCTTT. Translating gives CASTQRRDSGEAFF.

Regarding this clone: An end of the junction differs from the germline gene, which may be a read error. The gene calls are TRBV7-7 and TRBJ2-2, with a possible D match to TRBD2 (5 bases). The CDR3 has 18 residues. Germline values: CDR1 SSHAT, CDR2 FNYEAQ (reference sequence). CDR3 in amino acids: CASSLGGQISRGTGELFF. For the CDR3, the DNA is TGTGCTAGCAGCTTAGGCGGGCAGATCAGCCGCGGAACCGGGGAGCTGTTTTTT.